The 5 T cell receptor beta chains below all came from one sample that was sequenced in a study of Ad26.COV2.S vaccination and SARS-CoV-2 variants. Sequencing used immunoSEQ multiplex PCR; TCRdb keeps in-frame clones, though not all of them. The sample lists some 290,000 clones, around 84% occurring once. Treatment defined: 19 received Ad26.COV2.S at low or high dose, single or two shots; about 5 received placebo; per-sample allocation not given. The investigators took samples on day 63 after the first vaccine or placebo injection. The sequencing used peripheral blood, collected in a trial of Ad26.COV2.S vaccine versus placebo. The source of these receptors is a person aged 18-65 years who received the Ad26.COV2.S COVID-19 vaccine or a placebo.

The chain uses TRBV7-2 and TRBJ1-2; 7 bases map to TRBD1. The germline gives CDR1 SGHTA, CDR2 FQGNSA. The length of the CDR3 is 17 residues. J gave up 4 bases and V 0 bases, and 11 bases lay outside the gene matches. The CDR3 spells CASSLARGEGAIYGYTF. Written as DNA, the CDR3 is TGTGCCAGCAGCTTAGCGCGCGGGGAGGGGGCTATCTATGGCTACACCTTC.

This chain joins TRBV6-5 and TRBJ1-2; 8 bases are shared with TRBD1. CDR1 is MNHEY and CDR2 is SVGAGI in the germline V gene. The CDR3 totals 13 residues. With 6 bases clipped from V and 3 bases from J, the junction kept 3 bases outside the gene matches. CDR3 region: CASSQQGDYGYTF. The CDR3 bases are TGTGCCAGCAGCCAACAGGGGGACTATGGCTACACCTTC.

This sequence joins TRBV9 and TRBJ1-3; no definite D call. The CDR3 is 17 amino acids. The germline V gene encodes CDR1 SGDLS and CDR2 YYNGEE. Trimming left V 0 bases short and J 0 bases short, with 13 bases between. The CDR3 DNA follows: TGTGCCAGCAGCGTAGGGGCAGGACCTTCCTCTGGAAACACCATATATTTT. This translates into CASSVGAGPSSGNTIYF. Looking up the rest from reference TRBV9 and TRBJ1-3 gives the full variable domain: DSGVTQTPKHLITATGQRVTLRCSPRSGDLSVYWYQQSLDQGLQFLIQYYNGEERAKGNILERFSAQQFPDLHSELNLSSLELGDSALYFCASSVGAGPSSGNTIYFGEGSWLTVV.

This clone has a single count. The V call is TRBV5-1, the J call TRBJ2-5; D perhaps matches TRBD1 (6 bases). V gave up 4 bases and J gave up 4 bases, with 14 bases separating them. This CDR3 is 14 amino acids long. Germline V gene lookup returns CDR1 SGHRS and CDR2 YFSETQ. The CDR3 is CASSTRGKGETQYF. DNA of the CDR3: TGCGCCAGCAGCACGAGGGGGAAGGGAGAGACCCAGTACTTC.

This sequence joins TRBV7-8 and TRBJ2-7, with D tentatively TRBD1 (5 bases). The CDR3 loop spans 15 amino acids. Germline loops: CDR1 SGHVS, CDR2 FQNEAQ. Trimming removed 1 base at V and 3 bases at J, with 13 bases between. CDR3 DNA sequence: TGTGCCAGCAGCTTAGGGGGCAAGGCCGGCTACGAGCAGTACTTC. Its protein is CASSLGGKAGYEQYF.